The 23 T cell receptor beta chains listed next were all sequenced from one sample in a study of T cell changes during pregnancy in multiple sclerosis (dated by TCRdb to the late 2010s). Libraries were made using the immunoSEQ multiplex PCR assay. TCRdb carries this immuneACCESS record with in-frame sequences only. Its versions omit some clonotypes, under half of them owing to an unresolved V gene in the studies checked, with the rest unexplained. This sample lists roughly 80,000 clones; around nine tenths were detected once. The ten largest make up 1.9% of the sample. The sequencing used peripheral blood, collected before pregnancy. Receptors originate from a female donor with multiple sclerosis, enrolled in a pregnancy study.

This chain links TRBV30 with TRBJ2-3; D may be TRBD2 (5 bases). The CDR3 is 14 amino acids. Trimming removed 0 bases at V and 7 bases at J, with 14 bases between. The germline gives CDR1 GTSNPN, CDR2 SVGIG (reference sequence). CDR3 DNA: TGTGCCTGGAGTGTGGGGAGTGAGCCGTATACGCAGTATTTT. This translates into CAWSVGSEPYTQYF.

This sequence joins TRBV12-5 and TRBJ1-5; possible D gene TRBD1, 5 bases. The CDR3 is 12 amino acids. Germline V CDR1 and CDR2: LGHNT, FRNRAP. V lost 7 bases, J lost 7 bases, and 11 bases lay in between. The CDR3: CASALTGQPQHF. The CDR3 coding sequence is TGTGCTAGTGCCCTAACAGGCCAGCCCCAGCATTTT.

CDR3 nucleotides: TGTGCCAGCATCCTAGGGACTAGCGGGTTCCAAGAGACCCAGTACTTC. It translates to CASILGTSGFQETQYF. This chain connects TRBV5-6 to TRBJ2-5, with 12 positions matching TRBD2. CDR3 length: 16 amino acids. CDR1 is SGHDT and CDR2 is YYEEEE in the germline V gene. V was clipped by 6 bases and J by 1 base; unmatched bases: 7.

The chain uses TRBV6-5 and TRBJ2-1; 8 bases are a match to TRBD1. With 10 bases clipped from V and 12 bases from J, the junction kept 5 bases outside the gene matches. Germline V gene lookup returns CDR1 MNHEY and CDR2 SVGAGI. This CDR3 is built from 10 residues. This CDR3 is CATEGTGQFF. The CDR3 coding sequence is TGTGCCACTGAGGGGACAGGGCAGTTCTTC.

The V gene is TRBV19, the J gene TRBJ2-2, with TRBD1 matching 8 bases. V shed 3 bases, J shed 6 bases, and the junction held 3 bases outside the gene matches. The CDR3 is 14 residues long. CDR1 LNHDA and CDR2 SQIVND come from the germline V gene (reference sequence). The CDR3 spells CASSIRGQSGELFF. CDR3 sequence (DNA): TGTGCCAGTAGTATCAGGGGGCAGTCCGGGGAGCTGTTTTTT.

This clone appeared a single time. This chain joins TRBV5-1 and TRBJ1-4, with 11 bases identical to TRBD1. V shed 5 bases and J 7 bases; nucleotides not matched to a gene: 19. CDR1 and CDR2 from the germline V gene are SGHRS and YFSETQ. This CDR3 comprises 19 residues. CDR3 DNA sequence: TGCGCCAGCAGTTTTGGGACAGGGGGGTGGATAACGAGTGGTGAAAAACTGTTTTTT. This sequence encodes CASSFGTGGWITSGEKLFF.

This chain connects TRBV6-5 to TRBJ2-3, with TRBD2 matching 9 bases. V trimming: 5 bases; J trimming: 8 bases; junction bases outside the gene matches: 8. Germline-derived CDR1 and CDR2 are MNHEY and SVGAGI. The CDR3 is 14 residues long. CDR3 coding DNA: TGTGCCAGCAGTGTCGCGGGGGGGCCAGGTACGCAGTATTTT. Residues: CASSVAGGPGTQYF.

V and J are TRBV28 and TRBJ1-5, with 7 nucleotides matching TRBD1. Per germline, CDR1 MDHEN and CDR2 SYDVKM. There are 15 residues in the CDR3. The J segment lost 4 bases and the V segment lost 6 bases, leaving 9 bases of the junction unmatched. CDR3 loop: CASSPADRTNQPQHF. The CDR3 region has the DNA TGTGCCAGCAGCCCAGCGGACAGGACTAATCAGCCCCAGCATTTT.

V gene TRBV30 combines with J gene TRBJ1-1; D gene uncertain. This CDR3 has 15 amino acids. Trimming took 0 bases from V and 3 from J, leaving 14 bases between them. Germline CDR1 and CDR2: GTSNPN and SVGIG (reference sequence). The CDR3 bases are TGTGCCTGGAGTGTACTGGGTTACGGGGACACTGAAGCTTTCTTT. It codes for CAWSVLGYGDTEAFF. The full variable domain, in which reference TRBV30 and TRBJ1-1 provide the parts outside the CDR3, is SQTIHQWPATLVQPVGSPLSLECTVEGTSNPNLYWYRQAAGRGLQLLFYSVGIGQISSEVPQNLSASRPQDRQFILSSKKLLLSDSGFYLCAWSVLGYGDTEAFFGQGTRLTVV.

J is TRBJ1-5 and V is TRBV5-1; D might be TRBD1 (5 bases). Deletions cut 0 bases from V and 5 bases from J, with 12 bases between. The CDR3 consists of 15 residues. From germline, CDR1 is SGHRS and CDR2 YFSETQ. CDR3 coding DNA: TGCGCCAGCAGCTTGGGGGGGGAATGGGATCAGCCCCAGCATTTT. Translating it yields CASSLGGEWDQPQHF.

The CDR3: CASSLVQGRNEQFF. The CDR3 bases are TGTGCCAGCAGCTTAGTGCAGGGGCGGAATGAGCAGTTCTTC. The chain carries TRBV7-2 and TRBJ2-1, with a weak D call TRBD1 (6 bases). Trimming cost V 1 base and J 7 bases, with 11 bases left between them. This CDR3 has 14 residues. The germline V gene encodes CDR1 SGHTA and CDR2 FQGNSA. The full variable domain, its missing parts supplied by reference TRBV7-2 and TRBJ2-1, is GAGVSQSPSNKVTEKGKDVELRCDPISGHTALYWYRQSLGQGLEFLIYFQGNSAPDKSGLPSDRFSAERTGGSVSTLTIQRTQQEDSAVYLCASSLVQGRNEQFFGPGTRLTVL.

The chain uses TRBV6-6 and TRBJ1-5; 8 nucleotides match TRBD1. Germline assignment: CDR1 MNHNY and CDR2 SVGAGI (reference sequence). J gave up 2 bases and V 6 bases, and 6 bases lay outside the gene matches. The CDR3 contains 15 residues. CDR3 in amino acids: CASRSGGEGNQPQHF. DNA for the CDR3: TGTGCCAGCAGGTCAGGGGGCGAGGGCAATCAGCCCCAGCATTTT.

This chain joins TRBV30 and TRBJ1-1; 8 bases line up with TRBD1. The V gene end was trimmed by 5 bases and the J gene end by 2 bases; junction bases not matched to a gene: 10. The CDR3 totals 15 residues. CDR1 GTSNPN and CDR2 SVGIG come from the germline V gene (reference sequence). CDR3 DNA: TGTGCCTGGGCTAGATTGGACAGGGCCAACACTGAAGCTTTCTTT. It translates to CAWARLDRANTEAFF. The full variable domain, completed using reference TRBV30 and TRBJ1-1, is SQTIHQWPATLVQPVGSPLSLECTVEGTSNPNLYWYRQAAGRGLQLLFYSVGIGQISSEVPQNLSASRPQDRQFILSSKKLLLSDSGFYLCAWARLDRANTEAFFGQGTRLTVV.

The chain is built from TRBV5-1 and TRBJ2-1, with 8 positions matching TRBD2. The J segment lost 1 base and the V segment lost 3 bases, leaving 21 bases of the junction unmatched. The CDR3 spans 21 residues. The germline V gene has CDR1 SGHRS and CDR2 YFSETQ. CDR3 sequence reads: CASSWNSGTQFKEGSYNEQFF. The CDR3 coding sequence is TGCGCCAGCAGCTGGAATAGCGGGACACAGTTCAAGGAAGGGTCCTACAATGAGCAGTTCTTC.

V and J are TRBV5-1 and TRBJ1-2; unclear D gene. This CDR3 contains 15 residues. V lost 2 bases and J lost 7, with 18 bases in between. The germline gives CDR1 SGHRS, CDR2 YFSETQ. In DNA form, the CDR3 reads TGCGCCAGCAGCTTTCTAAGGGCTCCCGCGGGTGGCTACACCTTC. Its translation: CASSFLRAPAGGYTF.

CDR3 sequence (DNA): TGTGCCAGTAGTATATCCAGGGAGCTGTTTTTT. It yields the protein CASSISRELFF. V gene TRBV19 combines with J gene TRBJ2-2; D is unresolved. The germline V gene encodes CDR1 LNHDA and CDR2 SQIVND (reference sequence). V was pared by 2 bases and J by 9 bases, with 4 bases between. The CDR3 has 11 amino acids.

This chain joins TRBV7-9 and TRBJ2-7, with TRBD1 matching over 10 bases. Germline CDR1 reads SEHNR; CDR2 reads FQNEAQ (reference sequence). This CDR3 is 17 amino acids long. Trimming took 5 bases from V and 0 from J; bases not matched to a gene: 10. The CDR3: CASSRLTGGESSYEQYF. CDR3 DNA sequence: TGTGCCAGCAGCCGTTTGACAGGGGGCGAATCCTCCTACGAGCAGTACTTC.

The chain joins TRBV19 to TRBJ2-1; a possible D gene is TRBD2 (6 bases). This CDR3 has 13 amino acids. CDR1 and CDR2 from the germline V gene are LNHDA and SQIVND (reference sequence). The V end lost 3 bases, the J end lost 10 bases, and 13 bases lay between the germline ends. CDR3 bases: TGTGCCAGTAGTATTGGGAAGGCGGGGGAGCAGTTCTTC. Its translation is CASSIGKAGEQFF.

The rearrangement uses TRBV19 and TRBJ1-2; no reliable D call. CDR3 size: 15 residues. CDR1 and CDR2 from the germline V gene are LNHDA and SQIVND (reference sequence). V was trimmed by 0 bases and J by 3 bases, leaving 11 bases between them. CDR3 sequence: CASSIDSAAHYGYTF. The CDR3 DNA follows: TGTGCCAGTAGTATAGACAGTGCCGCCCACTATGGCTACACCTTC.

V gene TRBV7-2 combines with J gene TRBJ2-3; 11 bases map to TRBD2. Germline-derived CDR1 and CDR2 are SGHTA and FQGNSA. CDR3 length: 17 residues. The ends lost 1 base at V and 1 base at J; junction bases unmatched: 4. The CDR3 loop reads CASSLVAGGLGTDTQYF. The DNA of the CDR3 is TGTGCCAGCAGCTTAGTAGCGGGGGGGCTTGGCACAGATACGCAGTATTTT.

This clone turned up a few times. The chain links TRBV9 to TRBJ2-3; the match to TRBD2 covers 13 bases. The J segment lost 0 bases and the V segment lost 4 bases, leaving 11 bases of the junction unmatched. The CDR3 is made up of 19 amino acids. The germline V gene encodes CDR1 SGDLS and CDR2 YYNGEE. The CDR3 sequence is CASSLRTSGGLLSTDTQYF. CDR3 coding DNA: TGTGCCAGCAGCCTTCGGACTAGCGGGGGATTATTAAGCACAGATACGCAGTATTTT.

The CDR3 sequence: CASSLLAGGREQFF. DNA of the CDR3: TGCGCCAGCAGCTTGCTAGCGGGGGGCCGTGAGCAGTTCTTC. The rearrangement uses TRBV5-1 and TRBJ2-1; 11 bases are a match to TRBD2. CDR1 is SGHRS and CDR2 is YFSETQ in the germline V gene. There are 14 residues in the CDR3. Trimming took 1 base from V and 9 from J; bases not matched to a gene: 3.

This chain joins TRBV5-1 and TRBJ1-2, with TRBD1 identical over 9 bases. The CDR3 is 15 residues long. The junction had 10 bases not matched to a gene; V was cut back by 3 bases and J by 7 bases. The germline V gene has CDR1 SGHRS and CDR2 YFSETQ. CDR3 sequence reads: CASSSPGTGLSGYTF. CDR3 DNA: TGCGCCAGCAGCTCCCCCGGGACAGGGTTGAGTGGCTACACCTTC. The full variable domain, rest sourced from reference TRBV5-1 and TRBJ1-2, is KAGVTQTPRYLIKTRGQQVTLSCSPISGHRSVSWYQQTPGQGLQFLFEYFSETQRNKGNFPGRFSGRQFSNSRSEMNVSTLELGDSALYLCASSSPGTGLSGYTFGSGTRLTVV.